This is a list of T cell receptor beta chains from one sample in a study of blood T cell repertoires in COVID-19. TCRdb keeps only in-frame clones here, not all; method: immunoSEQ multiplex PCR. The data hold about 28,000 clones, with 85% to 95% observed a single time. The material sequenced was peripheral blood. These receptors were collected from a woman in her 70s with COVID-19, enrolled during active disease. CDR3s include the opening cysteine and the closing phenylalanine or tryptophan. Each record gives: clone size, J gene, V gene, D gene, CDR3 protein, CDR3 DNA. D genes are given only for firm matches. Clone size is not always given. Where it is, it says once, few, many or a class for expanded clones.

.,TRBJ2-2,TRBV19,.,CASSGGWNTGELFF,TGTGCCAGTAGTGGGGGGTGGAACACCGGGGAGCTGTTTTTT
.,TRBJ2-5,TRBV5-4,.,CASSLPSAEETQYF,TGTGCCAGCAGCTTGCCTAGCGCTGAGGAGACCCAGTACTTC
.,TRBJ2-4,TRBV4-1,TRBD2,CASSRGAGGPLLNIQYF,TGCGCCAGCAGCCGAGGGGCGGGAGGGCCCCTCCTCAACATTCAGTACTTC
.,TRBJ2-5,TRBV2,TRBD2,CASSEGLAGRRETQYF,TGTGCCAGCAGTGAAGGGCTAGCGGGCCGGCGGGAGACCCAGTACTTC
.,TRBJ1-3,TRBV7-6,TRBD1,CASSLYSMTGSLSGNTIYF,TGTGCCAGCAGCTTATACTCAATGACAGGGTCGCTTTCTGGAAACACCATATATTTT
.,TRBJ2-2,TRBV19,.,CASSTGVGNTGELFF,TGTGCCAGTAGTACGGGGGTGGGTAACACCGGGGAGCTGTTTTTT
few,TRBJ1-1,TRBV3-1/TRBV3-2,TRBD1,CASQQGTGLLNTEAFF,TGTGCCAGCCAGCAGGGGACAGGCCTATTGAACACTGAAGCTTTCTTT
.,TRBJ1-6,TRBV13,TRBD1,CASSTRDRGSYNSPLHF,TGTGCCAGCAGCACCCGGGACAGGGGATCCTATAATTCACCCCTCCACTTT
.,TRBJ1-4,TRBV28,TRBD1,CASSSGTGNEKLFF,TGTGCCAGCAGTTCCGGGACAGGGAATGAAAAACTGTTTTTT
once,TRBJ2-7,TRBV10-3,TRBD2,CAARPLAGVKQYF,TGTGCCGCCAGGCCACTAGCGGGAGTAAAGCAGTACTTC
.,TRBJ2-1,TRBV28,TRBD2,CASSFTSGVHNEQFF,TGTGCCAGCAGTTTTACTAGCGGGGTTCACAATGAGCAGTTCTTC
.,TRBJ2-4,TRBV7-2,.,CASSTTGAKNIQYF,TGTGCCAGCAGCACTACAGGGGCCAAAAACATTCAGTACTTC
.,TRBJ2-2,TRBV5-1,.,CASSLGGRVTGELFF,TGCGCCAGCAGCTTGGGGGGCAGAGTCACCGGGGAGCTGTTTTTT
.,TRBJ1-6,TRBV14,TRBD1,CASSQAPGGAPLHF,TGTGCCAGCAGCCAAGCTCCAGGGGGAGCACCCCTCCACTTT
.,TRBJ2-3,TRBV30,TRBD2,CAWSARRGGGYINTQYF,TGTGCCTGGAGTGCCCGCCGGGGGGGCGGGTACATTAATACGCAGTATTTT
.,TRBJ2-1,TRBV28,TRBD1,CASSPRGTGDYNEQFF,TGTGCCAGCAGTCCCCGAGGGACAGGGGATTACAATGAGCAGTTCTTC
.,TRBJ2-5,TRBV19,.,CATRRTDIQETQYF,TGTGCCACTAGACGTACAGATATTCAAGAGACCCAGTACTTC
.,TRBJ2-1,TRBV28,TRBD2,CASSPAEREFYNEQFF,TGTGCCAGCAGCCCTGCCGAGCGGGAGTTCTACAATGAGCAGTTCTTC
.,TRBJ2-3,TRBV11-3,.,CASSLAKATDTQYF,TGTGCCAGCAGCTTAGCTAAAGCCACAGATACGCAGTATTTT
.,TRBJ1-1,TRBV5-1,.,CASSSGVTPREAFF,TGCGCCAGCAGCTCGGGGGTCACGCCAAGAGAAGCTTTCTTT
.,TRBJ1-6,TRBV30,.,CAWRETENSPLHF,TGTGCCTGGAGGGAGACAGAGAATTCACCCCTCCACTTT
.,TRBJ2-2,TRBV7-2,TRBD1,CASSPQGSGELFF,TGTGCCAGCAGCCCACAGGGGTCCGGGGAGCTGTTTTTT
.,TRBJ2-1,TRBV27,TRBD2,CASSGGGLAGVKEQFF,TGTGCCAGCAGTGGGGGGGGACTAGCGGGAGTAAAGGAGCAGTTCTTC
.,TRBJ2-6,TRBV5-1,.,CASSPLNSGANVLTF,TGCGCCAGCAGCCCCTTAAACTCTGGGGCCAACGTCCTGACTTTC
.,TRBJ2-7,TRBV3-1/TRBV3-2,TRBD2,CASSQDPPLAGGVYEQYF,TGTGCCAGCAGCCAAGACCCCCCCCTAGCGGGAGGCGTGTACGAGCAGTACTTC
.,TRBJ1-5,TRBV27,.,CASSSYSYNQPQHF,TGTGCCAGCAGTTCGTACAGCTACAATCAGCCCCAGCATTTT
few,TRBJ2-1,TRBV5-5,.,CASSYQFFNEQFF,TGTGCCAGCAGCTATCAGTTCTTCAATGAGCAGTTCTTC
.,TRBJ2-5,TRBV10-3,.,CAISVGVRGETQYF,TGTGCCATCAGTGTTGGGGTAAGGGGAGAGACCCAGTACTTC
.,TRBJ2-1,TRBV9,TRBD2,CASSVWSGGSLDEQFF,TGTGCCAGCAGCGTATGGTCGGGCGGGAGTCTCGATGAGCAGTTCTTC
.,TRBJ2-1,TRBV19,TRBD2,CASSATSGAYNEQFF,TGTGCCAGTAGTGCAACTAGCGGAGCCTACAATGAGCAGTTCTTC
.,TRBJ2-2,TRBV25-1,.,CASKKSGVRRTGELFF,TGTGCCAGCAAAAAGTCAGGGGTCCGCCGGACCGGGGAGCTGTTTTTT
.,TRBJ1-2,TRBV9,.,CASPPARNRNYGYTF,TGTGCCAGCCCGCCAGCGAGAAACAGGAACTATGGCTACACCTTC
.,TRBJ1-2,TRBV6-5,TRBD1,CATLGTGGVYGYTF,TGTGCCACCCTGGGGACAGGGGGCGTCTATGGCTACACCTTC
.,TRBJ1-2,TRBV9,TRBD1,CASSVDGQGLVGYGYTF,TGTGCCAGCAGCGTGGATGGACAGGGTTTGGTCGGCTATGGCTACACCTTC
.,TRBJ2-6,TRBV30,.,CAWSGRGGANVLTF,TGTGCCTGGAGTGGCAGGGGAGGGGCCAACGTCCTGACTTTC
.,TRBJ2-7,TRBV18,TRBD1,CASSSWDRVYEQYF,TGTGCCAGCTCATCCTGGGACAGAGTATACGAGCAGTACTTC
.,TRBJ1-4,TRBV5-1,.,CASSLEGVVNEKLFF,TGCGCCAGCAGCTTGGAAGGGGTGGTTAATGAAAAACTGTTTTTT
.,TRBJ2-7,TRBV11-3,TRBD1,CASSQGTGGRYEQYF,TGTGCCAGCAGCCAAGGGACAGGGGGCAGGTACGAGCAGTACTTC
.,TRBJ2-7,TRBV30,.,CAFGLSSYEQYF,TGTGCCTTTGGACTAAGCTCCTACGAGCAGTACTTC
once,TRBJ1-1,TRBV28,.,CASSFQEAFF,TGTGCCAGCAGTTTTCAGGAAGCTTTCTTT
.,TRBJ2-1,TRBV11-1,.,CASSLGGSWYNEQFF,TGTGCCAGCAGCTTAGGTGGGAGTTGGTACAATGAGCAGTTCTTC
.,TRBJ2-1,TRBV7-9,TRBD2,CASSLMLAGDRNEQFF,TGTGCCAGCAGCTTAATGCTAGCGGGAGACAGAAATGAGCAGTTCTTC
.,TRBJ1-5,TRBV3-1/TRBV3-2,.,CASSQDRTEGRAQHF,TGTGCCAGCAGCCAAGATAGGACAGAAGGTCGGGCCCAGCATTTT
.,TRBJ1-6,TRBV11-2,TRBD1,CASRPLTGNSPLHF,TGTGCCAGCAGACCCTTGACAGGGAACTCACCCCTCCACTTT
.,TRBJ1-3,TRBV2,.,CASRQGASGNTIYF,TGTGCCAGCAGACAGGGAGCCTCTGGAAACACCATATATTTT
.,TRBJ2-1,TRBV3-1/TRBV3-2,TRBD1,CASSQVVTGANEQFF,TGTGCCAGCAGCCAAGTCGTAACAGGGGCCAATGAGCAGTTCTTC
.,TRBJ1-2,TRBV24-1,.,CATAGPNYGYTF,TGTGCCACCGCGGGGCCTAACTATGGCTACACCTTC
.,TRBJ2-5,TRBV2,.,CASRTSEGAETQYF,TGTGCCAGCAGGACCTCGGAGGGGGCAGAGACCCAGTACTTC
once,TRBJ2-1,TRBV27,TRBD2,CASCNGLAGVGTDNEQFF,TGTGCCAGTTGCAACGGGCTAGCGGGAGTGGGGACCGACAATGAGCAGTTCTTC
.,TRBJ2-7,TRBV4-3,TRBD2,CASSQDFAGGLTYEQYF,TGCGCCAGCAGCCAAGATTTCGCGGGAGGTCTTACCTACGAGCAGTACTTC
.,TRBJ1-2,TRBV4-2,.,CASSQDRVDVNYGYTF,TGTGCCAGCAGCCAAGATCGGGTAGACGTCAACTATGGCTACACCTTC
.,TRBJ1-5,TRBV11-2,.,CASSLDRGQPQHF,TGTGCCAGCAGCTTAGATCGGGGGCAGCCCCAGCATTTT
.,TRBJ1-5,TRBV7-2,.,CASSPVEGRSQPQHF,TGTGCCAGCAGCCCGGTCGAGGGTAGAAGTCAGCCCCAGCATTTT
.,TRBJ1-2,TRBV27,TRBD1,CASSPTSTGGNWNGYTF,TGTGCCAGCAGTCCGACCTCGACAGGGGGCAATTGGAATGGCTACACCTTC
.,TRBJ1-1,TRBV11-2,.,CASSLGAGQPNTEAFF,TGTGCCAGCAGCTTAGGGGCCGGACAGCCGAACACTGAAGCTTTCTTT
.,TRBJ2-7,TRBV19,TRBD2,CASSDALPGLAYEQYF,TGTGCCAGTAGCGACGCGTTGCCGGGACTAGCCTACGAGCAGTACTTC